The 19 T cell receptor beta chains listed next were all sequenced from one sample in a study of T cells in women clearing cervical HPV infection. Generated by immunoSEQ multiplex PCR, the TCRdb table keeps only in-frame clones and is missing some. The sample data list tens of thousands of clones. Sequencing was performed on blood buffy coat. Every receptor here comes from a woman between 18 and 70 years old with a cervical HPV16 infection that either progressed to CIN3+ or cleared (not recorded which).

As for this clone: The CDR3 is cut off 3 residues early in the read; its end comes from the germline J gene. The chain uses TRBV2 and TRBJ1-1; a possible D gene is TRBD1 (5 bases). The V end lost 2 bases, the J end lost 5 bases, and 15 bases lay between the germline ends. The CDR3 runs 15 residues. Germline CDR1 SNHLY, CDR2 FYNNEI. The CDR3 bases that were read are TGTGCCAGCAGTGAACGGCGGCCGGAGGGGACTGAA. As protein: CASSERRPEGTE. In full, the CDR3 reads CASSERRPEGTEAFF. The full variable domain, its missing parts supplied by reference TRBV2 and TRBJ1-1, is EPEVTQTPSHQVTQMGQEVILRCVPISNHLYFYWYRQILGQKVEFLVSFYNNEISEKSEIFDDQFSVERPDGSNFTLKIRSTKLEDSAMYFCASSERRPEGTEAFFGQGTRLTVV.

Note on this clone: The missing CDR3 end, 3 residues past where the read stops, is filled in from the germline J gene. J is TRBJ2-7 and V is TRBV29-1; 14 bases fit TRBD2. The CDR3 has 16 amino acids. The junction had 11 bases not matched to a gene; V was cut back by 6 bases and J by 4 bases. CDR1 is SQVTM, CDR2 ANQGSEA, per germline. CDR3 region: CSVDGGTSGSSYEQYF. CDR3 DNA (partial): TGCAGCGTGGACGGCGGGACTAGCGGGAGCTCTTACGAG.

As for this clone: The sequenced fragment ends 3 residues before the CDR3 boundary, so the rest is inferred from the germline J gene. V gene TRBV7-6 combines with J gene TRBJ1-2; 8 positions match TRBD1. V was clipped by 2 bases and J by 0 bases; unmatched bases: 8. Germline V gives CDR1 SGHVS, CDR2 FNYEAQ. CDR3 size: 17 residues. CDR3 loop: CASSLWAGGDPNYGYTF. The sequenced CDR3 bases are TGTGCCAGCAGCTTATGGGCAGGGGGCGACCCTAACTATGGC.

Notes on this clone: The read terminates 3 residues ahead of where the CDR3 ends, so the germline J gene completes it. V is TRBV20-1 and J is TRBJ1-5; D unclear. Per the germline V gene, CDR1 is DFQATT and CDR2 is SNEGSKA (reference sequence). CDR3 length equals 15 residues. With 0 bases removed from V and 7 bases from J, the gap between germline ends came to 16 bases. The CDR3: CSARDDRTLGQPQHF. The CDR3 bases that were read are TGCAGTGCTAGAGATGATCGGACTCTGGGCCAGCCC.

In regard to this clone: Read coverage stops 3 residues before the CDR3 terminus; the germline J gene supplies the remainder. This sequence joins TRBV6-2 or TRBV6-3 and TRBJ1-5; TRBD1 aligns across 9 bases. Looked up from germline, CDR1 is MNHEY and CDR2 is SVGEGT. CDR3 length: 16 amino acids. The V gene end was trimmed by 4 bases and the J gene end by 7 bases; junction bases not matched to a gene: 11. The part of the CDR3 DNA that was read is TGTGCCAGCAGTTGGGGGGACAGGGACTTGGGGCAGCCC. It is translated as CASSWGDRDLGQP. The complete CDR3 sequence is CASSWGDRDLGQPQHF.

Remarks on this clone: The CDR3 is cut off 3 residues early in the read; its end comes from the germline J gene. This rearrangement joins TRBV19 to TRBJ1-1; D unclear. The germline V and J ends were trimmed by 9 bases and 7 bases, with 12 bases remaining between them. Per the germline V gene, CDR1 is LNHDA and CDR2 is SQIVND (reference sequence). This CDR3 comprises 11 residues. The CDR3 bases that were read are TGTGCCAGCCTAAACAGAATTGAA. Translated, it gives CASLNRIE. The whole CDR3 protein reads CASLNRIEAFF.

The CDR3 sequence is CASSPRPSGDNEQFF. The covered CDR3 bases are TGTGCCAGCAGCCCAAGACCCTCGGGTGACAATGAG. V is TRBV11-1 and J is TRBJ2-1; D is undetermined. Coverage ceases 3 residues before the CDR3 finishes, and the germline J gene fills in the end. Trimming removed 5 bases from V and 5 bases from J, with 16 bases in between. CDR1 and CDR2 from the germline V gene are SGHAT and FQDESV (reference sequence). This CDR3 is built from 15 residues.

On this clone: Coverage ceases 3 residues before the CDR3 finishes, and the germline J gene fills in the end. The chain uses TRBV5-6 and TRBJ2-7; D is undetermined. Trimming cost V 4 bases and J 3 bases, with 5 bases left between them. The CDR3 covers 11 residues. CDR1 and CDR2 (germline): SGHDT, YYEEEE. This CDR3 is CASSQNYEQYF. The covered CDR3 bases are TGTGCCAGCAGCCAGAACTACGAG. Based on the CDR3 plus reference TRBV5-6 and TRBJ2-7, the full variable domain is DAGVTQSPTHLIKTRGQQVTLRCSPKSGHDTVSWYQQALGQGPQFIFQYYEEEERQRGNFPDRFSGHQFPNYSSELNVNALLLGDSALYLCASSQNYEQYFGPGTRLTVT.

On this clone: The CDR3 is cut off 3 residues early in the read; its end comes from the germline J gene. The chain combines TRBV5-4 with TRBJ2-3; 7 bases agree with TRBD2. CDR3 length: 15 residues. Germline V gene data show CDR1 as SGHNT and CDR2 as YYREEE (reference sequence). The sequenced part of the CDR3 DNA is TGTGCCAGCAGCCCCCTGGCGGGGGTACAAGAGACG. This translates into CASSPLAGVQET. The whole CDR3 region reads CASSPLAGVQETQYF. The full variable domain, with the rest looked up from reference TRBV5-4 and TRBJ2-3, is ETGVTQSPTHLIKTRGQQVTLRCSSQSGHNTVSWYQQALGQGPQFIFQYYREEENGRGNFPPRFSGLQFPNYSSELNVNALELDDSALYLCASSPLAGVQETQYFGPGTRLTVL.

Regarding this clone: The read is 3 residues too short to cover the CDR3 end, so that end is filled in from the germline J gene. The V and J genes are TRBV6-2 or TRBV6-3 and TRBJ1-4; tentatively, D is TRBD1 (5 bases). The CDR3 length is 13 residues. Germline lookup yields CDR1 MNHEY and CDR2 SVGEGT. The sequenced CDR3 bases are TGTGCCAGCAGTTACTCAGGGGCCAACGTA. Translation gives CASSYSGANV. The whole CDR3 sequence reads CASSYSGANVLFF.

Details on this clone: The read ends 3 residues shy of where the CDR3 ends; the end is completed using the germline J gene. The rearrangement uses TRBV20-1 and TRBJ2-5; D ambiguous. CDR3 length equals 16 residues. Germline V CDR1 and CDR2: DFQATT, SNEGSKA (reference sequence). V lost 0 bases and J 5 bases, leaving 19 bases between the germline ends. The CDR3 loop is CSARETREWRMETQYF. The part of the CDR3 DNA that was read is TGCAGTGCTAGAGAAACCCGAGAATGGCGGATGGAGACC.

Points on this clone: The sequence runs out 3 residues before the end of the CDR3; the remainder is reconstructed from the germline J gene. The chain joins TRBV20-1 to TRBJ2-2; 8 bases agree with TRBD2. Trimming took 5 bases from V and 4 from J; bases not matched to a gene: 6. The CDR3 spans 14 residues. Germline CDR1 reads DFQATT; CDR2 reads SNEGSKA (reference sequence). The DNA read from the CDR3 is TGCAGTGCTCCCACTAGCGGTCCCACCGGGGAG. Translating it yields CSAPTSGPTGE. The whole CDR3 sequence is CSAPTSGPTGELFF.

Regarding this clone: The read is 3 residues too short to cover the CDR3 end, so that end is filled in from the germline J gene. The J gene is TRBJ1-2, the V gene TRBV20-1; possibly TRBD1 for D (5 bases). The germline gives CDR1 DFQATT, CDR2 SNEGSKA (reference sequence). The CDR3 spans 14 residues. The V end lost 0 bases, the J end lost 3 bases, and 11 bases lay between the germline ends. CDR3 bases read: TGCAGTGCTAGAGATCCGAAGGGGTACTATGGC. The encoded protein is CSARDPKGYYG. In full, the CDR3 is CSARDPKGYYGYTF.

With regard to this clone: The CDR3 end is not reached by the read, which stops 3 residues before it; the germline J gene fills it in. The chain couples TRBV4-1 to TRBJ2-3, with 12 nucleotides matching TRBD2. The germline V gene encodes CDR1 MGHRA and CDR2 YSYEKL. The CDR3 sequence is 18 residues long. V was clipped by 4 bases and J by 6 bases; unmatched bases: 14. The part of the CDR3 DNA that was read is TGCGCCAGCAGCCTGAGAGCGTCTAGCGGGGGGGCCTCGGATACG. It encodes CASSLRASSGGASDT. The full CDR3 protein is CASSLRASSGGASDTQYF.

On this clone itself: The read ends 3 residues before the CDR3 terminus; that terminus is restored from the germline J gene. The chain has TRBV5-1 and TRBJ1-1, with 7 bases lining up with TRBD1. CDR1 is SGHRS and CDR2 is YFSETQ in the germline V gene. This CDR3 comprises 14 residues. The CDR3 here is CASSHGGGTDEAFF. The CDR3 DNA, read in part, is TGCGCCAGCAGCCACGGGGGGGGGACAGACGAA.

On this clone: The CDR3 goes on 3 residues after the read ends, and that part is filled in from the germline J gene. This chain links TRBV6-1 with TRBJ1-1, with no clear D. Trimming stripped 0 bases from V and 4 bases from J, with 6 bases between. From germline, CDR1 is MNHNS and CDR2 SASEGT. This CDR3 spans 13 amino acids. Incomplete CDR3 DNA: TGTGCCAGCAGTGAAGCGCAGGCCACTGAA. Protein: CASSEAQATE. The full-length CDR3 reads as CASSEAQATEAFF.

A note on this clone: The read terminates 3 residues ahead of where the CDR3 ends, so the germline J gene completes it. The chain has TRBV28 and TRBJ2-4; 7 bases are a match to TRBD1. Losses at the gene ends were 7 bases for V and 7 bases for J; bases not matched to a gene: 16. This CDR3 spans 16 amino acids. CDR1 MDHEN and CDR2 SYDVKM come from the germline V gene. The part of the CDR3 DNA that was read is TGTGCCAGCACCCCGGACAGGCCACTCTTGGGGAACATT. The encoded protein is CASTPDRPLLGNI. Given in full, the CDR3 is CASTPDRPLLGNIQYF.

Comment on this clone: From the germline J gene comes the end of the CDR3, since the read stops 3 residues before it. The rearrangement links TRBV18 to TRBJ2-2; D is possibly TRBD1 (6 bases). The CDR3 consists of 17 residues. CDR1 KGHSH and CDR2 LQKENI come from the germline V gene. CDR3 DNA (partial): TGTGCCAGCTCACCGGGACACCTATTTGCAACTAATAAAAAG. It codes for CASSPGHLFATNKK. The entire CDR3 sequence reads CASSPGHLFATNKKLFF.

As concerns this clone: The sequenced fragment ends 3 residues before the CDR3 boundary, so the rest is inferred from the germline J gene. This chain uses TRBV2 with TRBJ2-7; 12 nucleotides align to TRBD2. Germline lookup yields CDR1 SNHLY and CDR2 FYNNEI. Germline trimming cut 5 bases from V and 4 bases from J; bases unmatched to any gene: 6. The CDR3 consists of 15 residues. The CDR3 bases that were read are TGTGCCAGCAGTCCCCGGACTAGCGGGGCTTACGAG. This translates into CASSPRTSGAYE. The whole CDR3 sequence reads CASSPRTSGAYEQYF.